This TCR beta chain was observed in a study of metastatic and nonmetastatic thyroid tumors. Study at large: Across blood and tumor or nodule tissue, repertoires from malignant and benign thyroid patients were compared with one another.

The CDR3 spans 12 residues. CDR1 SGHTA and CDR2 FQGNSA come from the germline V gene. V was cut by 0 bases and J by 4 bases, with 2 bases left in between. As to this clone: The target antigen is unknown.

Using MiXCR, TCRdb re-called clones from the PCR reads. The repertoire has approximately 16,000 clones, roughly 24% of them found once; the top ten carry roughly an eighth. Thyroid surgery took place with no prior treatment in any patient. Overall study findings and caveats: According to reports, the diversity of TCR beta was significantly higher in malignant thyroid tumors than in benign nodules, and this held in both blood and tumor samples.

The chain uses TRBV7-2 and TRBJ2-3, with D uncertain. Sequences were obtained from tumor tissue. The TCR originated in a male donor with papillary thyroid cancer or a benign thyroid nodule (not recorded which). Some clones in this sample may be carry-over from other donors' samples. In nucleotides, the CDR3 is TGTGCCAGCAGCTTAGCCTCAGATACGCAGTATTTT. Protein product: CASSLASDTQYF.